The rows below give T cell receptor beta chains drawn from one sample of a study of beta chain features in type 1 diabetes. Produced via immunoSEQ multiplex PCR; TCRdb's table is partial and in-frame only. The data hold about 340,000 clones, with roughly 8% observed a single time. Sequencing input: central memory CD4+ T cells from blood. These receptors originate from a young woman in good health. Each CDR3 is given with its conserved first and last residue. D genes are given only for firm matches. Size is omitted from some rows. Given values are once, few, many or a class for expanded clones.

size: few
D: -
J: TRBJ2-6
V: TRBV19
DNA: TGTGCCAGTAGTATTACGGGCAGCCTGAGCTCTGGGGCCAACGTCCTGACTTTC
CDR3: CASSITGSLSSGANVLTF

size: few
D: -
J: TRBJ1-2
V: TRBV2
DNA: TGTGCCAGCAAAGAGGGCGCGGGCTACACCTTC
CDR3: CASKEGAGYTF

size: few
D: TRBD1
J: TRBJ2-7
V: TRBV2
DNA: TGTGCCAGCAGTAAATACAGGGGAGCCTACGAGCAGTACTTC
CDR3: CASSKYRGAYEQYF

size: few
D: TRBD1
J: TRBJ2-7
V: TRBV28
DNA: TGTGCCAGCAGACACAGGGGATACGAGCAGTACTTC
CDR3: CASRHRGYEQYF

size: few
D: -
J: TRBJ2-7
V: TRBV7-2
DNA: TGTGCCAGCAGCCTATATCTGGGATCCGAGCAGTACTTC
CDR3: CASSLYLGSEQYF

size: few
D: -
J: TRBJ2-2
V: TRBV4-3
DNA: TGCGCCAGCAGCCAAGAGCGGCTAACCGGGGAGCTGTTTTTT
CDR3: CASSQERLTGELFF

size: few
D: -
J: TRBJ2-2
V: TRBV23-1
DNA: TGCGCCAGCAGTCATGACGGAAGAACCGGGGAGCTGTTTTTT
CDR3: CASSHDGRTGELFF

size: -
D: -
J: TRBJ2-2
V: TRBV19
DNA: TGTGCCACCAAGTCCCGTGTTCTATCGAACACCGGGGAGCTGTTTTTT
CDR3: CATKSRVLSNTGELFF

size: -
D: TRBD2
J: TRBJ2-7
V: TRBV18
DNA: TGTGCCAGCTCATCACTAGCGGGGGGTTACGAGCAGTACTTC
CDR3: CASSSLAGGYEQYF

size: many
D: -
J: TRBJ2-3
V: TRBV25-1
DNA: TGTGCCTCGGCGGGCGGGAGCACAGATACGCAGTATTTT
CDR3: CASAGGSTDTQYF

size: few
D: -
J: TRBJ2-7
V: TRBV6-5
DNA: TGTGCCAGCAGTTACTCGTTTGGCAGATACTTCTACGAGCAGTACTTC
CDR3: CASSYSFGRYFYEQYF

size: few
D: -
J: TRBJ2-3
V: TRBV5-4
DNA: TGTGCCAGCAGCTTGACAGGGAGCACAGATACGCAGTATTTT
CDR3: CASSLTGSTDTQYF

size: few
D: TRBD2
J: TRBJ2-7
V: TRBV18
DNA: TGTGCCAGCTCACCACCCGCGGGGGCCTACGAGCAGTACTTC
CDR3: CASSPPAGAYEQYF

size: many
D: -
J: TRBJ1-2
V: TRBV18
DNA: TGTGCCAGCTCACCGACAAACAGGGATGGCTACACCTTC
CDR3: CASSPTNRDGYTF

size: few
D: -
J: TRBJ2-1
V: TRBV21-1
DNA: TGTGCCAGCAGCAAAGTAATAAGAGGGTACTACAATGAGCAGTTCTTC
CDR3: CASSKVIRGYYNEQFF

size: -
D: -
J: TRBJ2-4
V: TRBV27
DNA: TGTGCCAGCAGAACCTCCGGGCAGAGAAACATTCAGTACTTC
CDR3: CASRTSGQRNIQYF

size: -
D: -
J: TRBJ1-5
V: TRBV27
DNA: TGTGCCAATTCTTTGTGGGGCAGGGGTTGGCAGCCCCAGCATTTT
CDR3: CANSLWGRGWQPQHF

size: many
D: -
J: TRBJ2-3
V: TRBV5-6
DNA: TGTGCCAGCAGCATATCAGGCCGAGATACGCAGTATTTT
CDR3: CASSISGRDTQYF

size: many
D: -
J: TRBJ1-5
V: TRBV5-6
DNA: TGTGCCAGCAGCTTGGACGGGGGGTTGAGCAATCAGCCCCAGCATTTT
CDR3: CASSLDGGLSNQPQHF

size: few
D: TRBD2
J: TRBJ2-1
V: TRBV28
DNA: TGTGCCAGCAGTTCCTCTAGCGGGATTCGCTACAATGAGCAGTTCTTC
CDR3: CASSSSSGIRYNEQFF

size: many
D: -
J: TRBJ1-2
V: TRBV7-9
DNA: TGTGCCAGCAGCTTATTGGACATCCTGGGCTACACCTTC
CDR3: CASSLLDILGYTF

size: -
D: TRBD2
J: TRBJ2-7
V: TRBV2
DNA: TGTGCCAGCAGTGAATATGGGACTAGCCCGAGCTCCTACGAGCAGTACTTC
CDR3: CASSEYGTSPSSYEQYF

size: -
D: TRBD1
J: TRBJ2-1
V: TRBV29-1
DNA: TGCAGCGTTGCCCTTTGGGGGACAGGATCCTACAATGAGCAGTTCTTC
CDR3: CSVALWGTGSYNEQFF

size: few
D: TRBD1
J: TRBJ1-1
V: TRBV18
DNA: TGTGCCAGCTCACCGCGAGTAGGGACAGGATACACTGAAGCTTTCTTT
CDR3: CASSPRVGTGYTEAFF

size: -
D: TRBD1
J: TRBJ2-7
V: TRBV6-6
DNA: TGTGCCAGCAGTTACTCCGGGACAGGGTCGCAAGAGCAGTACTTC
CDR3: CASSYSGTGSQEQYF

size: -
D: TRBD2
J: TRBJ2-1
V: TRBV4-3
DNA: TGCGCCAGCAGCCAAGTCCTAGCGGGAGGGAGCTCCTACAATGAGCAGTTCTTC
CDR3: CASSQVLAGGSSYNEQFF

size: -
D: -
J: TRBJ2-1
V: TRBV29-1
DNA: TGCAGCGTTGAACCAGGGAGCGAGCAGTTCTTC
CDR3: CSVEPGSEQFF

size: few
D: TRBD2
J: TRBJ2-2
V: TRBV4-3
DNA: TGCGCCAGCAGCCACCTAGCGGGAGAAGGCACCGGGGAGCTGTTTTTT
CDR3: CASSHLAGEGTGELFF

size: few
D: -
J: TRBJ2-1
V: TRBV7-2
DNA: TGTGCCAGCAGTCCCGGGACGGGCATTTTCAATGAGCAGTTCTTC
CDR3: CASSPGTGIFNEQFF

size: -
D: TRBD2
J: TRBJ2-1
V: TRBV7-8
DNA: TGTGCCAGCAGCTTAAAGGGCCTAGCGGGAGCCAATGAGCAGTTCTTC
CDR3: CASSLKGLAGANEQFF

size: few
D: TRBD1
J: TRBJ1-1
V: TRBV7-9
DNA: TGTGCCAGCAGCCGGGGGGGACAGTTTACCGCTGAAGCTTTCTTT
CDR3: CASSRGGQFTAEAFF

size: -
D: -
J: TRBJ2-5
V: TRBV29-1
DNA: TGCAGCGTTATAGGACAGCAGGATCAAGAGACCCAGTACTTC
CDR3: CSVIGQQDQETQYF

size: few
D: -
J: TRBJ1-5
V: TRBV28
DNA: TGTGCCAGCAGCCACCATCAGCCCCAGCATTTT
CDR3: CASSHHQPQHF

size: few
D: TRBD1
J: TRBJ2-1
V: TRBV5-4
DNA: TGTGCCAGCAGCAACCGGGACAGAGCCTACAATGAGCAGTTCTTC
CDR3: CASSNRDRAYNEQFF

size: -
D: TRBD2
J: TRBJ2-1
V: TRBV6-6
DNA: TGTGCCAGCATCAAGCGGGAGTCGGACAATGAGCAGTTCTTC
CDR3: CASIKRESDNEQFF

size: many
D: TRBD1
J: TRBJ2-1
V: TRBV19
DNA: TGTGCCAGTAATGTCAACAGGGGAGCTGAGCAGTTCTTC
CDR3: CASNVNRGAEQFF

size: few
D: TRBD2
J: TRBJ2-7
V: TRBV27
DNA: TGTGCCAGCAGTTTAACTAGCGGATCCTACGAGCAGTACTTC
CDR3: CASSLTSGSYEQYF

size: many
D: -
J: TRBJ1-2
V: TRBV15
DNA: TGTGCCACGACACCGTACCAATCGAAAAGGGACTACACCTTC
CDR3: CATTPYQSKRDYTF

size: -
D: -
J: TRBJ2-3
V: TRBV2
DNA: TGTGCCAGCAGTGGGACTCCCCAGAGTGCGCAGTATTTT
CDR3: CASSGTPQSAQYF

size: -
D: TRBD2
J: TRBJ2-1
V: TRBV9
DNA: TGTGCCAGCAGCGCATTATGGACTAGCGGGCCCAGCTCCTACAATGAGCAGTTCTTC
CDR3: CASSALWTSGPSSYNEQFF